Listed below are T cell receptor delta chains from one sample, sequenced in a study of gamma-delta T cells after stem cell transplantation. TCRdb re-called the RT-PCR reads via CATT. The repertoire holds about 1,400 delta-chain clones, 13% seen once, with over 25% in the top ten. Sequencing was done on a sample of gamma-delta T cells. The receptors were sampled from a human donor. It is not recorded whose cells these are; they may come from a transplant donor. CDR3s include the opening cysteine and the closing phenylalanine or tryptophan. The D gene is left open where the match is weak. Clone size is not always given. Where it is, it says once, few, many or a class for expanded clones.

D	size	length	V	J	DNA	CDR3
NA	large	19	TRDV2	TRDJ1	TGTGCCTGTGACACGATGGCCTACGAGGGTGGGCGAAACACCGATAAACTCATCTTT	CACDTMAYEGGRNTDKLIF
TRDD3	NA	18	TRDV2	TRDJ1	TGTGCCTGTGACACCGTGGGGGATACGCTGGTTACCACCGATAAACTCATCTTT	CACDTVGDTLVTTDKLIF
TRDD3	NA	19	TRDV2	TRDJ1	TGTGCCTGTGACACCATACGGGGGGGATACGGAAACACGGTCGATAAACTCATCTTT	CACDTIRGGYGNTVDKLIF
TRDD3	medium-sized	17	TRDV2	TRDJ1	TGTGCCTGTGACGAGATACTGGGGGATACGCTCGCCGATAAACTCATCTTT	CACDEILGDTLADKLIF
TRDD3	NA	16	TRDV2	TRDJ1	TGTGCCTGTGACCTCGTACTGGGGGCCCCTACCGATAAACTCATCTTT	CACDLVLGAPTDKLIF
NA	once	18	TRDV2	TRDJ1	TGTGCCTGTGACACCGTCGGCCCGCGCGTCCTCAACACCGATAAACTCATCTTT	CACDTVGPRVLNTDKLIF
TRDD3	NA	19	TRDV2	TRDJ1	TGTGCCTGTGACTCATGGACCGCCGGACTGGGGGATACATCAGGGAAACTCATCTTT	CACDSWTAGLGDTSGKLIF
TRDD2	NA	19	TRDV2	TRDJ1	TGTGCCTGTGACACCCACCTTCCTACAATCCGTGGGGACTACGATAAACTCATCTTT	CACDTHLPTIRGDYDKLIF
TRDD3	few	16	TRDV2	TRDJ1	TGTGCCTGTGACACCGTCGGTGGACTGGGGGATACAAAACTCATCTTT	CACDTVGGLGDTKLIF
TRDD3	few	21	TRDV2	TRDJ1	TGTGCCTGTGACTCCGTACTGGGGGATACGCGAACTCCCACTTACACCGATAAACTCATCTTT	CACDSVLGDTRTPTYTDKLIF
TRDD3	medium-sized	21	TRDV2	TRDJ3	TGTGCCTGTGACACCGCTGGGGGATTAAGTAGCCGTTCCTGGGACACCCGACAGATGTTTTTC	CACDTAGGLSSRSWDTRQMFF
TRDD3	large	18	TRDV2	TRDJ3	TGTGCCTGTGACACCGTACTGGGGGATACGCCGGACACCCGACAGATGTTTTTC	CACDTVLGDTPDTRQMFF
TRDD3	NA	19	TRDV2	TRDJ1	TGTGCCTGTGACAGCGTACTGGGGGATACGCCGGAACCTCCGCATAAACTCATCTTT	CACDSVLGDTPEPPHKLIF
TRDD3	large	17	TRDV2	TRDJ1	TGTGCCTGTGACACCTTACTGGGGGATACGAGGACCGATAAACTCATCTTT	CACDTLLGDTRTDKLIF
NA	NA	15	TRDV2	TRDJ1	TGTGCCTGTGATCTCATGTACCCGATCACCGATAAACTCATCTTT	CACDLMYPITDKLIF
NA	NA	16	TRDV2	TRDJ1	TGTGCCTGTGACACCGGAGGGGTCGCGTACACCGATAAACTCATCTTT	CACDTGGVAYTDKLIF
TRDD3	few	14	TRDV2	TRDJ2	TGTGCCTGTGACCCACTGGGGGATACAGCACAACTCTTCTTT	CACDPLGDTAQLFF
TRDD3	large	21	TRDV2	TRDJ3	TGTGCCTGTGACACCGCGGGATCCTACTGGGGGATGTCCTGGGACACCCGACAGATGTTTTTC	CACDTAGSYWGMSWDTRQMFF
TRDD3	large	18	TRDV2	TRDJ1	TGTGCCTGTGACACCTTACTGGGGGATACGCTATACACCGATAAACTCATCTTT	CACDTLLGDTLYTDKLIF
NA	large	17	TRDV2	TRDJ1	TGTGCCTGTGACACCGTGGGGTCCCATACAGAGACCGATAAACTCATCTTT	CACDTVGSHTETDKLIF
TRDD3	large	20	TRDV2	TRDJ1	TGTGCCTGTGACACTGTTTCTTCGAATACTGGGGGATACAACACCGATAAACTCATCTTT	CACDTVSSNTGGYNTDKLIF
NA	large	15	TRDV2	TRDJ1	TGTGCCTGTGACACCGTAACCCCGACCACCGATAAACTCATCTTT	CACDTVTPTTDKLIF